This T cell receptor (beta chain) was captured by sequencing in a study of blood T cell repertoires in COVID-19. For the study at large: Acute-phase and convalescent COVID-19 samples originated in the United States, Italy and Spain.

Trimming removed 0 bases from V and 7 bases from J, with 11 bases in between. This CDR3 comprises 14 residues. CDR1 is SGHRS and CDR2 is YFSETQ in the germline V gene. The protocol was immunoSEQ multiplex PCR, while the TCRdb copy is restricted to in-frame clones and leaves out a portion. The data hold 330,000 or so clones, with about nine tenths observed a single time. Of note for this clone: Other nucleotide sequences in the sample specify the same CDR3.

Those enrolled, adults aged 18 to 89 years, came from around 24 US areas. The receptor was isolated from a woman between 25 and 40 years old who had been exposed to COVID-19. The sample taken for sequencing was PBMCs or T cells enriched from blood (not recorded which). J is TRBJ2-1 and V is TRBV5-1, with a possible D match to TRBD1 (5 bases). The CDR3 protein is CASSLASGYNEQFF. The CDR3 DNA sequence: TGCGCCAGCAGCTTGGCGTCAGGGTATAATGAGCAGTTCTTC.